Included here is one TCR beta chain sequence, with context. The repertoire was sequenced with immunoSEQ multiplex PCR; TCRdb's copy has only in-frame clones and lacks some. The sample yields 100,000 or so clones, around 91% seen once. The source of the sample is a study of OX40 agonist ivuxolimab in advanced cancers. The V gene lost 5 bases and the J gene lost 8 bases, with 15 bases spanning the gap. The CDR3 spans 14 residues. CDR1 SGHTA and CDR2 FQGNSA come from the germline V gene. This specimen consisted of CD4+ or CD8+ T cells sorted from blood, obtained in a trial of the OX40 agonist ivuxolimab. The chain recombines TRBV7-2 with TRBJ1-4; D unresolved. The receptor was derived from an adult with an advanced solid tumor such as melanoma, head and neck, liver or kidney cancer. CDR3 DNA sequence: TGTGCCAGCAGCCCTCAGGTCGCACGGGAAAAACTGTTTTTT. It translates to CASSPQVAREKLFF.